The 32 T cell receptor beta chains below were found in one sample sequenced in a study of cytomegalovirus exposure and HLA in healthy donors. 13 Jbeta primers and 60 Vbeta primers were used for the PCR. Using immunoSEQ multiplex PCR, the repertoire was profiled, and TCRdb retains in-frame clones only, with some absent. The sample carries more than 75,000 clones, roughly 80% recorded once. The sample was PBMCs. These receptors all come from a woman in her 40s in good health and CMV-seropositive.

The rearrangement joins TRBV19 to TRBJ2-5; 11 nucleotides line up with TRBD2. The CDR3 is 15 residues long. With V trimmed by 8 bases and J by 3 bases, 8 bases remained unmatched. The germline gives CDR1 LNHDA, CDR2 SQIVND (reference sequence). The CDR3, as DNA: TGTGCCAGTCATTCAATACTAGCGGGGGAAGAGACCCAGTACTTC. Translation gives CASHSILAGEETQYF.

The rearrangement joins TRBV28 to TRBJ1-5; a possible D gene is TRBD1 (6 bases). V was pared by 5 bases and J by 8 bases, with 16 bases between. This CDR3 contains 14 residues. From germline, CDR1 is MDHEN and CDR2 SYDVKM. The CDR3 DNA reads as TGTGCCAGCAGTGTAATCAGGGGTAGGGAGCCCCAGCATTTT. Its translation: CASSVIRGREPQHF.

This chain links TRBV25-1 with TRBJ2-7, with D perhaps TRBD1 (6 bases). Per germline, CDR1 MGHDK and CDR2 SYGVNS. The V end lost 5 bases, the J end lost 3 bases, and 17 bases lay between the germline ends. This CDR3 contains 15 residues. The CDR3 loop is CASSSTGPHHYEQYF. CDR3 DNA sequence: TGTGCCAGCAGTTCGACAGGACCTCATCACTACGAGCAGTACTTC.

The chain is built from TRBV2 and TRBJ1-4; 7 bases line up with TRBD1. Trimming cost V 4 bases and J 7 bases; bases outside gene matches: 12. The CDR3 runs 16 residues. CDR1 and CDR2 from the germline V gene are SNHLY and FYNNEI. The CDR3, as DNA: TGTGCCAGCAGTGTCGGTGAGACAGGGAGTCTTGAAAAACTGTTTTTT. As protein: CASSVGETGSLEKLFF.

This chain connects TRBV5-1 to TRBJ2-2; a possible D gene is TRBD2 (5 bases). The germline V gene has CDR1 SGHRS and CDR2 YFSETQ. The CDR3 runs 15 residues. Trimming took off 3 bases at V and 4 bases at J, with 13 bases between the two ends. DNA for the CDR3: TGCGCCAGCAGCTACGGACTCGGAATCACCGGGGAGCTGTTTTTT. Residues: CASSYGLGITGELFF.

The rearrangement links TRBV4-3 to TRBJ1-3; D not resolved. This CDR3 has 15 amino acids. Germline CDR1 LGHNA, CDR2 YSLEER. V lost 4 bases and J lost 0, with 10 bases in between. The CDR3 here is CASSPREGSGNTIYF. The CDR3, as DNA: TGCGCCAGCAGCCCTCGCGAGGGCTCTGGAAACACCATATATTTT.

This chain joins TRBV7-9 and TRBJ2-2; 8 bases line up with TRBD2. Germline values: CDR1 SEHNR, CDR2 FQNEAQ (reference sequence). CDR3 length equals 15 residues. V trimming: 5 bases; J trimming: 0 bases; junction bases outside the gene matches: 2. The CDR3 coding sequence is TGTGCCAGCAGCCATAGCGGGGCGAACACCGGGGAGCTGTTTTTT. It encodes CASSHSGANTGELFF.

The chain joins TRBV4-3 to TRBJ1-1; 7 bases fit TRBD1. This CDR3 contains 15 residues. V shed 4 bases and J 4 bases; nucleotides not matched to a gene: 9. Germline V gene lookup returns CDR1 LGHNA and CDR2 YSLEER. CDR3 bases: TGCGCCAGCAGCCCTGATGGGCCAGGGGGCACTGAAGCTTTCTTT. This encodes CASSPDGPGGTEAFF.

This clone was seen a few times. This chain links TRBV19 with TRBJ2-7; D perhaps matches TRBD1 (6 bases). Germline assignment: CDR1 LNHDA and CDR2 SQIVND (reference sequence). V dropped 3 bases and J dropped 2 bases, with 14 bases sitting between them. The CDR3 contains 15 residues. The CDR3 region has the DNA TGTGCCAGTAGTATTCAGGGACATAATACCTACGAGCAGTACTTC. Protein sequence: CASSIQGHNTYEQYF.

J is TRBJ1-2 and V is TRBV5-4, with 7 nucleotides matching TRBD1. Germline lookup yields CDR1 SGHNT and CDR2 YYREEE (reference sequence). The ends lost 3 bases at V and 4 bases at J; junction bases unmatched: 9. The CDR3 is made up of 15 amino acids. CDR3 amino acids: CASSSEVTGAYGYTF. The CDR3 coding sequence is TGTGCCAGCAGCTCGGAAGTTACAGGGGCCTATGGCTACACCTTC.

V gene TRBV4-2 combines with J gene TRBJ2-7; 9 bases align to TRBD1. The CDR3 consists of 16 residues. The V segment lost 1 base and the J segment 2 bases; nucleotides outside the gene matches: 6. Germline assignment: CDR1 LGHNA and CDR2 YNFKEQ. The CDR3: CASSQVGQGFAYEQYF. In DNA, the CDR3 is TGTGCCAGCAGCCAAGTCGGACAGGGGTTTGCCTACGAGCAGTACTTC.

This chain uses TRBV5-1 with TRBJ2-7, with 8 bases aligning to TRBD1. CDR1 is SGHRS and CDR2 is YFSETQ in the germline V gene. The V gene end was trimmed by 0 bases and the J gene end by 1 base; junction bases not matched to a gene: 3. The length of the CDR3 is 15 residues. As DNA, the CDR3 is TGCGCCAGCAGCTTGGTCCAGGGGGCTTCCTACGAGCAGTACTTC. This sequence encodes CASSLVQGASYEQYF.

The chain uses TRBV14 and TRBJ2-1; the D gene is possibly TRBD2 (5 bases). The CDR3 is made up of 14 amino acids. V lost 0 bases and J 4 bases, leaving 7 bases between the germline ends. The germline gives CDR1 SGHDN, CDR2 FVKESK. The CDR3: CASSQDGEYNEQFF. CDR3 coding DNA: TGTGCCAGCAGCCAAGATGGGGAGTACAATGAGCAGTTCTTC.

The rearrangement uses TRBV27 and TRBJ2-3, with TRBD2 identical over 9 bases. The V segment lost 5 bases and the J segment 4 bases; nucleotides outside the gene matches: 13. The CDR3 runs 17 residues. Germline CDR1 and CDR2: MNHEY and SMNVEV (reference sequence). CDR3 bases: TGTGCCAGCAGTCCCGTATTGGCGGGAGGGGTCTCAGATACGCAGTATTTT. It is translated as CASSPVLAGGVSDTQYF.

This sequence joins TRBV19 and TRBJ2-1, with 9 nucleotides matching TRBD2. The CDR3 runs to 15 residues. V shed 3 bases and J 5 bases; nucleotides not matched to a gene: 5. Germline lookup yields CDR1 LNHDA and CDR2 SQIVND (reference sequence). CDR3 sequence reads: CASSIGGRANNEQFF. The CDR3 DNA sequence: TGTGCCAGTAGTATTGGCGGGAGGGCAAACAATGAGCAGTTCTTC. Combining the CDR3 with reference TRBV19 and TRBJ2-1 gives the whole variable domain DGGITQSPKYLFRKEGQNVTLSCEQNLNHDAMYWYRQDPGQGLRLIYYSQIVNDFQKGDIAEGYSVSREKKESFPLTVTSAQKNPTAFYLCASSIGGRANNEQFFGPGTRLTVL.

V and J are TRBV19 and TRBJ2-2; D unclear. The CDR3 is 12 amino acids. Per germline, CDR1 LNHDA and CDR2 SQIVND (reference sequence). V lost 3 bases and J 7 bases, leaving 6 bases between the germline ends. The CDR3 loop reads CASSILFGELFF. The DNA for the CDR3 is TGTGCCAGTAGTATCCTCTTCGGGGAGCTGTTTTTT.

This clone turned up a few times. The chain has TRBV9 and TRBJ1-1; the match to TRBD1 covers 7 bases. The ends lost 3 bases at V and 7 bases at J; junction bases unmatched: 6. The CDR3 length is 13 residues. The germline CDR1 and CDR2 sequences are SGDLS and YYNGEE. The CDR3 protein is CASSEGQWDEAFF. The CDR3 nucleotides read TGTGCCAGCAGCGAGGGACAGTGGGATGAAGCTTTCTTT. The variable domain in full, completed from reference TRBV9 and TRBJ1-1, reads DSGVTQTPKHLITATGQRVTLRCSPRSGDLSVYWYQQSLDQGLQFLIQYYNGEERAKGNILERFSAQQFPDLHSELNLSSLELGDSALYFCASSEGQWDEAFFGQGTRLTVV.

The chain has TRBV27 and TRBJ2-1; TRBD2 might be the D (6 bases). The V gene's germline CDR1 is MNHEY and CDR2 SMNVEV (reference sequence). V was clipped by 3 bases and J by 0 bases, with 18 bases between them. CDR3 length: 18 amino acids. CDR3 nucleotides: TGTGCCAGCAGTTTGTCTTTTACTAGCTGGAGCTCCTACAATGAGCAGTTCTTC. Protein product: CASSLSFTSWSSYNEQFF.

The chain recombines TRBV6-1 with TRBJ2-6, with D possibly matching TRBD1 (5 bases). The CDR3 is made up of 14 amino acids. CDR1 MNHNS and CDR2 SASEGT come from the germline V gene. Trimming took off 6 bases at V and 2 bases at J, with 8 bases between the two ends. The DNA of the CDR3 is TGTGCCAGCAGCCTCAGGGCTGGGGCCAACGTCCTGACTTTC. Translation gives CASSLRAGANVLTF.

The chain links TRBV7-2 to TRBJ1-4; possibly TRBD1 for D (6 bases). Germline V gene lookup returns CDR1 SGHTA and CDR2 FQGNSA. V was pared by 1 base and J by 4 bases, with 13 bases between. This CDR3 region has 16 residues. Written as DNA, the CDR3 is TGTGCCAGCAGCTTAGTACCGGCAGGGGATAATGAAAAACTGTTTTTT. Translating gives CASSLVPAGDNEKLFF.

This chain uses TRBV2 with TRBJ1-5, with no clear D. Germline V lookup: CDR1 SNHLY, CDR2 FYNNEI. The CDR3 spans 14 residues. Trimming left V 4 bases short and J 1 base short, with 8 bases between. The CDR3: CASSGGYSNQPQHF. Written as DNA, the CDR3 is TGTGCCAGCAGTGGAGGTTACAGCAATCAGCCCCAGCATTTT.

This CDR3 is CASSFGTGLNQPQHF. The CDR3 nucleotides read TGTGCCAGCAGCTTTGGGACAGGACTCAATCAGCCCCAGCATTTT. This chain connects TRBV7-6 to TRBJ1-5; TRBD1 agrees at 8 bases. This CDR3 is built from 15 residues. Looked up from germline, CDR1 is SGHVS and CDR2 is FNYEAQ. The ends lost 3 bases at V and 3 bases at J; junction bases unmatched: 4.

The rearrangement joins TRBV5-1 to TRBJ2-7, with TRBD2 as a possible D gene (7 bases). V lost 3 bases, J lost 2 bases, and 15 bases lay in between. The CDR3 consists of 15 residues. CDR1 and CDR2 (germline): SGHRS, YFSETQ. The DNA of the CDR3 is TGCGCCAGCAGCTGGACTGCGGGGGCCACCTACGAGCAGTACTTC. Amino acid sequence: CASSWTAGATYEQYF.

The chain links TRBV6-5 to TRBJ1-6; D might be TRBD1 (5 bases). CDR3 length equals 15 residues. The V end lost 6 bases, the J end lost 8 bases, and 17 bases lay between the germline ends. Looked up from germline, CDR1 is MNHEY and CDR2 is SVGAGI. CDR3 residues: CASRGRQGIDSPLHF. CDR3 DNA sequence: TGTGCCAGCAGGGGTCGTCAGGGAATCGATTCACCCCTCCACTTT.

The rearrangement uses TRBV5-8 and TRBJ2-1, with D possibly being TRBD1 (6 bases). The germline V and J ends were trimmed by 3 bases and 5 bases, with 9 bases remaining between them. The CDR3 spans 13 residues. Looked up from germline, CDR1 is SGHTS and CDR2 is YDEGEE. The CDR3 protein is CASSSTGNNEQFF. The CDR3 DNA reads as TGTGCCAGCAGCTCGACAGGAAACAATGAGCAGTTCTTC.

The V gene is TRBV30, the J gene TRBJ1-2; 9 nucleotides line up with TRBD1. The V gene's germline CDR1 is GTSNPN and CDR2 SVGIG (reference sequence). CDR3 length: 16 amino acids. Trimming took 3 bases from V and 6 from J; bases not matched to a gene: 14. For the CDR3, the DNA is TGTGCCTGGAGAGAACTCTTACAGGGGGCTCGGAATGGCTACACCTTC. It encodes CAWRELLQGARNGYTF.

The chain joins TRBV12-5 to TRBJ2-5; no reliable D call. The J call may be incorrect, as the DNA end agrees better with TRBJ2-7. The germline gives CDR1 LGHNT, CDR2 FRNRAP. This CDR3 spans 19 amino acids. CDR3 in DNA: TGTGCTAGTGGCTCGCCCGCGTGGGCACCTCTACTTCAATCCTACGAGCAGTACTTC. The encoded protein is CASGSPAWAPLLQSYEQYF.

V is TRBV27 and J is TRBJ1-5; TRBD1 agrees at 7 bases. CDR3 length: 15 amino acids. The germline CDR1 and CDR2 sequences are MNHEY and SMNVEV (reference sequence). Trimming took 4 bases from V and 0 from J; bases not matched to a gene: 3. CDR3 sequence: CASSSDRHSNQPQHF. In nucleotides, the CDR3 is TGTGCCAGCAGTTCGGACAGGCATAGCAATCAGCCCCAGCATTTT.

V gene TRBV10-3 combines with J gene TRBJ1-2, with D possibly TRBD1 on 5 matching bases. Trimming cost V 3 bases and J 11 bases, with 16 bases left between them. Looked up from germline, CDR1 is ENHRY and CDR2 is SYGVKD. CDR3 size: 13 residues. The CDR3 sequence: CAISDRERNAYTF. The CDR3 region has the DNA TGTGCCATCAGTGACAGGGAAAGGAACGCATACACCTTC.

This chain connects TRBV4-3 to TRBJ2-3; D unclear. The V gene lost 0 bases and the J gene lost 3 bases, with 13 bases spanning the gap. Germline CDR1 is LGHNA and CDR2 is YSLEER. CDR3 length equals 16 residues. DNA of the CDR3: TGCGCCAGCAGCCAAGATATTTCCCCTCTGACAGATACGCAGTATTTT. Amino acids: CASSQDISPLTDTQYF.

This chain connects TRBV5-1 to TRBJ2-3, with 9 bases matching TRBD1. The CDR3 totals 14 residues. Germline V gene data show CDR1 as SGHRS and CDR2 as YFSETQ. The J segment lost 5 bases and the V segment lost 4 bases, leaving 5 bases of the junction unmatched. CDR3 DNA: TGCGCCAGCAGCCCCGGGACAGGGAGAGATACGCAGTATTTT. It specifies CASSPGTGRDTQYF. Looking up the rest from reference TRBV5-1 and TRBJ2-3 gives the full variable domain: KAGVTQTPRYLIKTRGQQVTLSCSPISGHRSVSWYQQTPGQGLQFLFEYFSETQRNKGNFPGRFSGRQFSNSRSEMNVSTLELGDSALYLCASSPGTGRDTQYFGPGTRLTVL.

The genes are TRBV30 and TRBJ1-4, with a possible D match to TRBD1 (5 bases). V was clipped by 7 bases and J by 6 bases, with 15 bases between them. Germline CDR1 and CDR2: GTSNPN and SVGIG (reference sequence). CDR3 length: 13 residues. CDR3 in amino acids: CASEGRGDEKLFF. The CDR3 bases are TGTGCCTCAGAGGGACGGGGGGATGAAAAACTGTTTTTT.